What follows is one T cell receptor (beta chain) and its context. Between the trimmed V and J ends, which lost 4 bases and 4 bases, there was a span of 8 bases. CDR1 SGHDN and CDR2 FVKESK come from the germline V gene. This CDR3 contains 12 residues. This record comes from a study of CD8+ T cells in alopecia areata. The treatment was: oral pan-JAK inhibitor, 5-10 mg twice daily. Samples from alopecia areata patients were lesional scalp punch biopsies and peripheral blood. Sorted out of PBMCs were CD4+ T cells and CD8+ T cells. cDNA reverse transcribed from extracted RNA served as the sequencing template. Some clones are missing from TCRdb's copy, which holds only in-frame ones; the method was immunoSEQ multiplex PCR. Of 110,000 or so clones detected, around 54% appear once; the ten largest clones hold roughly 3.5%.

This rearrangement joins TRBV14 to TRBJ2-7; D call uncertain. This clonotype was sampled from a human donor with alopecia areata. The specimen was CD4+ T cells sorted from blood, collected at week 24, from a patient treated with tofacitinib. The CDR3 spells CASSLVNYEQYF. Written as DNA, the CDR3 is TGTGCCAGCAGCCTTGTGAATTACGAGCAGTACTTC.